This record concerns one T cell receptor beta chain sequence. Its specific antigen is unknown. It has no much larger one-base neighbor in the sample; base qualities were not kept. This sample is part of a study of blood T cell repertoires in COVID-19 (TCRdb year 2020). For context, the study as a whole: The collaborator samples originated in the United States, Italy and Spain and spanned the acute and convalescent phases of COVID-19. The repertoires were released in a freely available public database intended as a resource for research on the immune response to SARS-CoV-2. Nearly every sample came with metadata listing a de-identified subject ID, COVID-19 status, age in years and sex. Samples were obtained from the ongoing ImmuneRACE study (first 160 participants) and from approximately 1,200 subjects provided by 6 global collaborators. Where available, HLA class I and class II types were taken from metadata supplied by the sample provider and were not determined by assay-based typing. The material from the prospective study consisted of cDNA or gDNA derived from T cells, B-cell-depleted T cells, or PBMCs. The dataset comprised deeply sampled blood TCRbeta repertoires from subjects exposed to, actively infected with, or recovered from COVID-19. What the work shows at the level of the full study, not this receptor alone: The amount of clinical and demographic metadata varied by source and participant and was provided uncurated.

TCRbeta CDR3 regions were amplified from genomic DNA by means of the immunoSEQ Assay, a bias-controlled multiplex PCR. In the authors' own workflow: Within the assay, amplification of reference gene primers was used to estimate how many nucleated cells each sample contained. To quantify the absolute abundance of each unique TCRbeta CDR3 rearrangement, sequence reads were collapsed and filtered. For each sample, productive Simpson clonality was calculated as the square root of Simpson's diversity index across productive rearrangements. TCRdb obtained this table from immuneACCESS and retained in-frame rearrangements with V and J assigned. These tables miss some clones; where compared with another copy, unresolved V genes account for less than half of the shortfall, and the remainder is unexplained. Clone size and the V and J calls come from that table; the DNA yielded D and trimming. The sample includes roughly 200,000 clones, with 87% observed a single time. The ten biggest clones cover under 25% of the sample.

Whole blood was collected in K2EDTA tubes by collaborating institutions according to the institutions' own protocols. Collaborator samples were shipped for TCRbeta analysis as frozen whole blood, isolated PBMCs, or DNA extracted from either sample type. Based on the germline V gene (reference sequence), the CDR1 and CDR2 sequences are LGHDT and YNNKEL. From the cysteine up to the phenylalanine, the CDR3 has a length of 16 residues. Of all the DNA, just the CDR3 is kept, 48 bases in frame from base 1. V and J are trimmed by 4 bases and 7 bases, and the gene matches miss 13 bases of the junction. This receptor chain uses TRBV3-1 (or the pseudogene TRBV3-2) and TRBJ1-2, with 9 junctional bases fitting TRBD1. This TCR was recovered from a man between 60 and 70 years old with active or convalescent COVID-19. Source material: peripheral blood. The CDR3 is CASSPSPSDRGRGYTF. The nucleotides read TGTGCCAGCAGCCCGAGTCCATCGGACAGGGGTCGTGGCTACACCTTC.